This entry describes one TCR beta chain. This sample was included in a study of blood T cell repertoires in COVID-19. In the study overall: Nucleic acid was either cDNA or gDNA, and it came from T cells, B-cell-depleted T cells, or PBMCs.

Authors' data handling: Nucleated cell counts were estimated from reference gene primer amplification. TCRdb keeps only in-frame clones here, not all; method: immunoSEQ multiplex PCR. The DNA was the basis for D and trimming; V, J and clone size are from that table. Counted here are fewer than 450,000 clones, around 89% occurring once; the ten biggest clones make up 0.9% to 1.5%. Participants had their cohort set by participant-reported clinical history. Sample: PBMCs or T cells enriched from blood (not recorded which). This TCR was sampled from a young woman who had recovered from COVID-19.

The CDR3 here is CASSSTDNEQFF. The CDR3 coding sequence is TGTGCCAGCAGCTCAACAGACAATGAGCAGTTCTTC. The chain is built from TRBV9 and TRBJ2-1, with D hard to call. CDR3 length: 12 amino acids. The germline V and J ends were trimmed by 4 bases and 5 bases, with 7 bases remaining between them. Germline values: CDR1 SGDLS, CDR2 YYNGEE. Full variable domain (outside the CDR3, taken from reference TRBV9 and TRBJ2-1): DSGVTQTPKHLITATGQRVTLRCSPRSGDLSVYWYQQSLDQGLQFLIQYYNGEERAKGNILERFSAQQFPDLHSELNLSSLELGDSALYFCASSSTDNEQFFGPGTRLTVL.